This is a list of T cell receptor beta chains from one sample in a study of blood T cell repertoires in COVID-19. Assay used: immunoSEQ multiplex PCR; TCRdb lists only in-frame clones, some missing. The sample lists approximately 200,000 clones, approximately 91% occurring once. Material: peripheral blood. Every receptor here comes from a man between 65 and 79 years old with active or convalescent COVID-19. Both conserved end residues are part of each CDR3. Each record gives: clone size, V gene, D gene, J gene, CDR3 DNA, CDR3 protein. D genes are given only for firm matches. Size is omitted from some rows. Given values are once, few, many or a class for expanded clones.

-	TRBV28	TRBD1	TRBJ1-5	TGTGCCAGCGTCGTACAGGGGGCGGGGCAGCCCCAGCATTTT	CASVVQGAGQPQHF
-	TRBV9	TRBD2	TRBJ2-2	TGTGCCAGCAGCGTAGGTCCGGGAGGGAGAAACACCGGGGAGCTGTTTTTT	CASSVGPGGRNTGELFF
-	TRBV7-2	-	TRBJ2-1	TGTGCCAGCAGCCCTGGTGGAACTAACAATGAGCAGTTCTTC	CASSPGGTNNEQFF
-	TRBV7-2	-	TRBJ1-2	TGTGCCAGCAGCCAAGGCAGGGTCGACTATGGCTACACCTTC	CASSQGRVDYGYTF
-	TRBV28	-	TRBJ1-4	TGTGCCAGCAGTTTTGTCGGGTGGGCTAATGAAAAACTGTTTTTT	CASSFVGWANEKLFF
-	TRBV19	TRBD2	TRBJ2-5	TGTGCCAGTAGTATAGCTAGCGGGGGGCAAGAGACCCAGTACTTC	CASSIASGGQETQYF
-	TRBV28	TRBD1	TRBJ1-2	TGTGCGCGAGAGCCTAGACAGGGCTTCTATGGCTACACCTTC	CAREPRQGFYGYTF
-	TRBV9	-	TRBJ2-3	TGTGCCAGCAGCGTAGGGCTAGCCGCAGATACGCAGTATTTT	CASSVGLAADTQYF
-	TRBV28	TRBD1	TRBJ2-6	TGTGCCAGCAGCCCCATCGATGGACACAGGGGGCCTGGGGCCAACGTCCTGACTTTC	CASSPIDGHRGPGANVLTF
-	TRBV28	TRBD1	TRBJ1-3	TGTGCCTCAAGGGACAGGGCCTCTGGAAACACCATATATTTT	CASRDRASGNTIYF
-	TRBV19	-	TRBJ1-6	TGTGCCAGCGGTGACACGGTGTCATCACCCCTCCACTTT	CASGDTVSSPLHF
few	TRBV7-8	TRBD1	TRBJ1-3	TGTGCCAGCAGCTCCACAGGGGCGATTGGAAACACCATATATTTT	CASSSTGAIGNTIYF
-	TRBV7-9	TRBD1	TRBJ2-3	TGTGCCAGCAGCCCCAGACAGGGAGGCACAGATACGCAGTATTTT	CASSPRQGGTDTQYF
-	TRBV27	-	TRBJ2-5	TGTGCCAGCAGTTTAATGCCAGGGGTAGAGACCCAGTACTTC	CASSLMPGVETQYF
-	TRBV18	TRBD2	TRBJ2-5	TGTGCCAGCTCACCGGGACTAGCGGGGACCCAAGAGACCCAGTACTTC	CASSPGLAGTQETQYF
-	TRBV11-3	-	TRBJ2-2	TGTGCCAGCAGCTTAGACGCCGGGGGAGTAGGGAGAAACACCGGGGAGCTGTTTTTT	CASSLDAGGVGRNTGELFF
-	TRBV28	TRBD1	TRBJ1-3	TGTGCCAGCAGTTTAGGGTGGGACAGGGATTTT	CASSLGWDRDF
-	TRBV7-9	-	TRBJ2-5	TGTGCCAGCAGCTTACGGGGGAAGGCTGGAGAGACCCAGTACTTC	CASSLRGKAGETQYF
-	TRBV7-9	-	TRBJ2-6	TGTGCCAGCAGCTTATGGGGGCTTGGGGCCAACGTCCTGACTTTC	CASSLWGLGANVLTF
-	TRBV6-2/TRBV6-3	-	TRBJ1-2	TGTGCCAGCAGTATTGGCCCGTGGGCTTTTGGCTACACCTTC	CASSIGPWAFGYTF
-	TRBV7-9	TRBD2	TRBJ2-5	TGTGCCAGCAGCTTAAAAGGGAGGGGCCAAGAGACCCAGTACTTC	CASSLKGRGQETQYF
-	TRBV6-1	TRBD1	TRBJ1-1	TGTGCCAGCAGTGATGGGACAGGAGGTACTGAAGCTTTCTTT	CASSDGTGGTEAFF
-	TRBV7-8	TRBD1	TRBJ2-1	TGTGCCAGCAGCGGGACAGTTACCTACAATGAGCAGTTCTTC	CASSGTVTYNEQFF
few	TRBV27	TRBD2	TRBJ2-1	TGTGCCAGCAGTTTAAGGACGTTCGGACTAGCGGGCTTCAATGAGCAGTTCTTC	CASSLRTFGLAGFNEQFF
-	TRBV30	TRBD2	TRBJ2-2	TGTGCCTGGAACCGGGAACTAGCGGTCAACACCGGGGAGCTGTTTTTT	CAWNRELAVNTGELFF
-	TRBV5-1	-	TRBJ1-5	TGCGCCAGCAGCTTGGGGGGGGGCAATCAGCCCCAGCATTTT	CASSLGGGNQPQHF
-	TRBV28	TRBD1	TRBJ2-7	TGTGCCACACACGAAACGCGGGCCGGGACAGGGCTAGTCGAGCAGTACTTC	CATHETRAGTGLVEQYF
-	TRBV7-8	-	TRBJ1-1	TGTGCCAGCAGCCCCGGGAACTATAACACTGAAGCTTTCTTT	CASSPGNYNTEAFF
-	TRBV2	TRBD1	TRBJ2-5	TGTGCCAGCAGTCTACCGGACAGGGGAAAAGAGACCCAGTACTTC	CASSLPDRGKETQYF
-	TRBV9	-	TRBJ1-4	TGTGCCAGCAGCGCTCAGTCAACTAATGAAAAACTGTTTTTT	CASSAQSTNEKLFF
-	TRBV19	TRBD1	TRBJ2-4	TGTGCCAGTAGTATCGGGGACAGCCTCAAAAACATTCAGTACTTC	CASSIGDSLKNIQYF
-	TRBV5-1	-	TRBJ2-7	TGCGCCAGCAGCTTGGAAGCGCGGACCTACGAGCAGTACTTC	CASSLEARTYEQYF
-	TRBV11-2	TRBD1	TRBJ2-7	TGTGCCAGCAGCTCAGGGGGCTTTGCCCTCGAGCAGTACTTC	CASSSGGFALEQYF
-	TRBV6-5	-	TRBJ1-5	TGTGCCAGCAGTCCAGGGTTCGGGAATCAGCCCCAGCATTTT	CASSPGFGNQPQHF
-	TRBV4-3	TRBD2	TRBJ2-1	TGCGCCAGCAGCCAAGGAAAAACTAGCGGGGGGGCCCATGAGCAGTTCTTC	CASSQGKTSGGAHEQFF
-	TRBV2	TRBD1	TRBJ1-6	TGTGCCAGCAGTGGCATCCGACAGGGGGGTAATTCACCCCTCCACTTT	CASSGIRQGGNSPLHF
once	TRBV24-1	-	TRBJ1-6	TGTGCCGTAGGGACTATTAATTCACCCCTCCACTTT	CAVGTINSPLHF
-	TRBV5-1	TRBD1	TRBJ1-4	TGCGCCAGCAGCCAGACAGGGGGCGCGACTAATGAAAAACTGTTTTTT	CASSQTGGATNEKLFF
-	TRBV30	-	TRBJ2-5	TGTGCCTGGGCCCACGGGGGTGGGGAGACCCAGTACTTC	CAWAHGGGETQYF
-	TRBV25-1	-	TRBJ1-1	TGTGCCAGCAGTGCCCCGGGGGTCACTGAAGCTTTCTTT	CASSAPGVTEAFF
-	TRBV12-2	-	TRBJ2-1	TGTGCAAGTCGCTTAGCGGGACAGCCGTACAATGAGCAGTTCTTC	CASRLAGQPYNEQFF
-	TRBV7-8	-	TRBJ2-5	TGTGCCAGCAGCCCGGGTGCTTTGATCACGCAAGAGACCCAGTACTTC	CASSPGALITQETQYF
-	TRBV7-2	TRBD2	TRBJ2-7	TGTGCCAGCAGGGGACTAGCGGGATTGGGTGGTTACGAGCAGTACTTC	CASRGLAGLGGYEQYF
-	TRBV28	TRBD1	TRBJ1-2	TGTGCCAGCAGTCCCAGGGGGCTTTATAACTATGGCTACACCTTC	CASSPRGLYNYGYTF
-	TRBV30	-	TRBJ2-7	TGTGCCTGGAGTGCCCACGGCTCCTACGAGCAGTACTTC	CAWSAHGSYEQYF
-	TRBV28	TRBD2	TRBJ2-2	TGTGCCAGCAGACTTAATGAGGGGAGGGCCGGGGAGCTGTTTTTT	CASRLNEGRAGELFF
once	TRBV9	-	TRBJ1-1	TGTGCCAGCAGTAGGGGAGGCCCAGGGCGAAACACTGAAGCTTTCTTT	CASSRGGPGRNTEAFF
-	TRBV12-3/TRBV12-4	-	TRBJ2-3	TGTGCCAGCAGTCGACAGGTAGATACGCAGTATTTT	CASSRQVDTQYF
-	TRBV7-9	-	TRBJ1-3	TGTGCCAGCAGCTTCGCGGCTCAGGGTTTTTCTTCTGGAAACACCATATATTTT	CASSFAAQGFSSGNTIYF
-	TRBV6-2/TRBV6-3	TRBD1	TRBJ2-7	TGTGCCAGCGGCCCCGGACAGGGCTACGAGCAGTACTTC	CASGPGQGYEQYF
-	TRBV11-2	TRBD1	TRBJ2-7	TGTGCCAGCAGCGCCGGGACAGGGCCTAACGAGCAGTACTTC	CASSAGTGPNEQYF
-	TRBV20-1	-	TRBJ1-2	TGCAGTGCTAGTAATGTTCGAGGAGTTTTGGGTGGCTACACCTTC	CSASNVRGVLGGYTF
-	TRBV6-6	TRBD1	TRBJ1-1	TGTGCCAGCAGTTACATGGGACAGACGAACACTGAAGCTTTCTTT	CASSYMGQTNTEAFF